These 6 T cell receptor beta chains were all obtained from the same sample, sequenced in a study of T cell responses to AZD1222 COVID-19 vaccine (dated by TCRdb to 2020 to 2023). Library method: the immunoSEQ multiplex PCR assay. TCRdb's version of the immuneACCESS table is confined to in-frame rearrangements and falls short of the full clone set. An unresolved V gene accounts for under half of the shortfall where checked; the remainder is of unknown origin. The table for this sample lists around 100,000 clones; more than 90% of them were counted only once. The biggest ten clones account for more than 2% of the sample. The time point label here, explained by the study, means: baseline before first vaccination. This specimen consisted of peripheral blood, obtained on day 0 of AZD1222 vaccination. The receptor set was obtained from an adult in good health.

The genes are TRBV12-3 or TRBV12-4 and TRBJ1-5, with D possibly being TRBD1 (6 bases). CDR3 size: 13 residues. V gave up 5 bases and J gave up 11 bases, with 16 bases separating them. CDR3 in DNA: TGTGCCAGCAGTCCAGGACAGTCTAAGACCCAGCATTTT. This encodes CASSPGQSKTQHF.

This clone was picked up one time. V usage is TRBV3-1 (or the pseudogene TRBV3-2) and J usage is TRBJ2-7, with 10 bases matching TRBD1. Germline V gives CDR1 LGHDT, CDR2 YNNKEL (reference sequence). This CDR3 is 14 amino acids long. The trim removed 1 base at V and 4 bases at J, leaving 1 base unmatched. The CDR3 sequence: CASSQGGQGYEQYF. CDR3 nucleotides: TGTGCCAGCAGCCAAGGGGGACAGGGGTACGAGCAGTACTTC.

The chain employs TRBV6-5 and TRBJ2-7, with D hard to call. CDR3 length: 11 residues. The germline gives CDR1 MNHEY, CDR2 SVGAGI. With 4 bases removed from V and 2 bases from J, the gap between germline ends came to 3 bases. The CDR3 spells CASSSTYEQYF. The CDR3 region has the DNA TGTGCCAGCAGTTCCACCTACGAGCAGTACTTC.

The chain employs TRBV3-1 (or the pseudogene TRBV3-2) and TRBJ2-7, with a tentative D call TRBD1 (6 bases). Germline assignment: CDR1 LGHDT and CDR2 YNNKEL (reference sequence). CDR3 length: 14 amino acids. The V gene lost 3 bases and the J gene lost 5 bases, with 14 bases spanning the gap. CDR3 sequence: CASSQLTGFNEQYF. CDR3 sequence (DNA): TGTGCCAGCAGCCAGTTGACAGGATTCAACGAGCAGTACTTC.

This clone was recorded a few times. The chain combines TRBV6-5 with TRBJ2-1, with 11 bases that match TRBD2. Trimming removed 4 bases from V and 5 bases from J; junction bases left unmatched: 4. Germline CDR1 MNHEY, CDR2 SVGAGI. The CDR3 contains 15 residues. CDR3 coding DNA: TGTGCCAGCAGTTTACTAGCGGGAGAGGACAATGAGCAGTTCTTC. It is translated as CASSLLAGEDNEQFF.

The V call is TRBV12-5, the J call TRBJ2-5; D may be TRBD1 (6 bases). Germline CDR1 LGHNT, CDR2 FRNRAP. V lost 5 bases and J lost 2, with 15 bases in between. This CDR3 is built from 15 residues. CDR3 region: CASGPGVGGQETQYF. In DNA form, the CDR3 reads TGTGCTAGTGGTCCAGGGGTCGGCGGGCAAGAGACCCAGTACTTC.